This TCR beta chain was identified during a study of blood T cell repertoires in COVID-19. Germline lookup yields CDR1 SGHTA and CDR2 FQGNSA. The V and J ends lost 1 base and 7 bases, in that order; junction bases with no gene match: 3. The CDR3 runs to 14 residues. TCRdb's table, derived via immunoSEQ multiplex PCR, lists solely in-frame clones and lacks some. Of 45,000 to 65,000 clones detected, approximately 80% appear once; the ten largest clones hold about 45%. This receptor was obtained from a man aged 70-80 years with active or convalescent COVID-19. The chain combines TRBV7-2 with TRBJ2-2; 7 nucleotides agree with TRBD1. The specimen was peripheral blood. The CDR3 DNA reads TGTGCCAGCAGCTTAGTAGGGGGCAACGGGGAGCTGTTTTTT. This translates into CASSLVGGNGELFF.